The T cell receptor beta chain under discussion was sequenced for a study of identifying expanded T cells in peripheral blood (dated 2019 in TCRdb). Describing the broader study: Technical replicates were generated by sequencing separate aliquots of the same genomic DNA pool, and four replicates were compared pairwise. The paper as a whole reports these results and caveats: The authors expected biological variance in healthy repertoires might increase further over much longer intervals such as months to years. About 1.1 differentially abundant clones were flagged by the binomial model between technical replicates, whereas about 15 and 18 were flagged over about two weeks and four weeks, respectively. Across all healthy-donor time intervals, the beta-binomial model significantly lowered both the number of clones called differentially abundant and the false-positive rate. Variance in clone template counts between approximately two-week samples significantly increased with total template count across all healthy donors.

Spanning cysteine to phenylalanine, the CDR3 consists of 13 amino acids. CDR3 DNA only is kept here, 39 bases in frame from base 1. Between the V and J ends, shortened by 8 bases and 0 bases respectively, the junction contains 9 bases. CDR1 and CDR2 are drawn from the germline V gene (reference sequence): LNHDA, SQIVND. Turning to this clone: Its target antigen remains unknown. No per-base quality is available; no much larger clone lies one base away.

TCRbeta CDR3 regions were profiled by bias-controlled multiplex PCR amplification of genomic DNA with the immunoSEQ Assay. As for how the authors treated the data: The absolute abundance of each unique TCRbeta CDR3 region was quantified after sequences were collapsed and filtered. Two models were used to test differential abundance: a binomial model (Fisher-equivalent) and a beta-binomial model that adds time-dependent variance fitted from healthy donors. Clones with fewer than 5 combined templates were removed, and a clone was called differentially abundant if the clone's Benjamini-Hochberg FDR was below 0.01. The form v = (b*log(k)+a)^2 was used to model beta-binomial variance as a function of total template count across the two samples. The table comes from immuneACCESS by way of TCRdb, which keeps in-frame sequences with V and J called. Part of the clones is missing from these tables; in studies checked, under half for an unresolved V gene and the rest for unknown reasons. V, J and clone size reflect that table, while D and trimming were determined from the DNA. The sample table shows approximately 85,000 clones, and around 89% are seen once. Clones ranked in the top ten supply under 20% of the sample.

During the collection period, no immune events, such as infections, were documented for the healthy donors. Time-dependent variance in a beta-binomial model of T-cell clone differential abundance was calibrated using healthy-donor blood repertoires as a training cohort. The training cohort included approximately ten healthy donors, of whom 3 were female and 7 were male. Donor ages ranged from 29 to 64 years, with an average of roughly 46 years. Whole blood from each healthy donor was obtained from a commercial supplier and was collected at three time points about two weeks apart. Genomic DNA was extracted from unsorted whole blood for immunosequencing.

The chain uses TRBV19 and TRBJ2-3; a weak D assignment points to TRBD1 (6 bases agree). The specimen sequenced was blood. The TCR comes from a person aged 18 to 69 in good health. The DNA sequence is TGTGCCAGTGGACAGACTAGCACAGATACGCAGTATTTT. This is translated as CASGQTSTDTQYF.